This T cell receptor (beta chain) stems from a study of shared clonotypes between healthy human individuals (TCRdb year 2020). Notes on the research overall: The cohort included three men and a couple of women between 18 and 49 years of age. For each donor, three plates each were used for CD4 naive and CD4 memory, two plates were used for CD8 naive, and one plate was used for CD8 memory. To estimate repertoire size and how much clonotype sharing occurs between individuals, the study deeply sequenced the blood TCR repertoires of 4 to 6 healthy adults. Different laboratories and diverse techniques were used to prepare libraries and sequence TCR repertoires, to increase sequencing depth and limit assay-specific biases. Per donor, leukapheresis produced somewhere between about 0.8 and 9 billion PBMCs. On the study overall, not on this receptor specifically: Clonotypes shared by all four sorted-subset donors showed higher generation probabilities than non-shared clonotypes. The genetic and exposure-history diversity represented was limited by the small number of donors. Sampling was limited to blood, and TCR repertoires in tissue likely differ from TCR repertoires in blood. Incomplete sequencing was indicated by rarefaction of sorted-subset datasets, despite the large sequencing depth. Naive subsets generally had larger estimated clonotype richness than memory subsets did. Pairwise subsampling led to the expectation that sequencing depth would affect the degree of clonotype sharing among donors. Sharing across a few donors was observed for 5% to 6.5% of naive CD4, 3% to 4% of naive CD8, over 2% of memory CD4, and around 0.42% of memory CD8 clonotypes.

Using the deep immunoSEQ assay, multiplex PCR amplified TCR CDR3 regions from genomic DNA. For each cell subset, the extracted genomic DNA was distributed evenly across all wells of several immunoSEQ 96-well plates, and each plate served as one replicate. Each replicate PCR for sorted subsets received roughly 0.2 ug genomic DNA, equal to about 30,000 T cell genomes. Purified libraries were measured with a Qubit 3.0 fluorometer, size-checked on a Bioanalyzer 2100, and measured again with the KAPA Library Quantification kit. Every immunoSEQ 96-well plate was sequenced on a separate single-read 150-cycle Illumina NextSeq 550 flow cell. The authors' pipeline ran thus. Because only junctional sequences without quality scores were contained in the immunoSEQ output, filtering matching that applied to full-length reads could not be performed. Sequences were annotated with PyIR, a Python wrapper for IgBLAST v1.9, using IMGT germline references to assign V/J genes and CDR3. Any read was removed if the V/J assignment was weak (E-value above 1e-6), the CDR3 was missing, or the read contained stop codons, out-of-frame junctions, or ambiguous translated residues. V3J clonotypes were defined as sequences sharing the same inferred V gene, J gene, and CDR3 amino acid sequence. Percentage overlap between repertoires was computed as shared unique clonotypes divided by the size of the smaller repertoire. RTK rarefaction, the Chao1 estimator, and Recon v2.1 estimates of unobserved clonotypes were used to assess repertoire richness. Generation probabilities were computed with OLGA for all TCRbeta clonotypes obtained by the gDNA method from a handful of donors. The immuneACCESS repertoire file appears here via TCRdb, limited to in-frame rearrangements. These files lack a portion of the clones; in checked studies, under half of the deficit traces to unresolved V genes, and the cause of the others is not known. Clone size and the V and J calls come from that table; the DNA yielded D and trimming. This sample is represented by hundreds of thousands of clones; 72% of them were singletons. Of the sample, approximately 2% falls within the top ten clones.

To note about this clone: This receptor's antigen is unknown. No qualities accompany the bases; no much larger clone lies one base away.

The CDR3 measures 12 amino acids from cysteine to phenylalanine. Only the CDR3 DNA stays, 36 bases, in frame from base 1. CDR1 and CDR2, looked up from the germline V gene, are MNHNS and SASEGT. The V and J ends are trimmed by 5 bases and 5 bases, leaving 9 bases between them. Healthy HIV-negative adults with no recently reported acute infections or vaccinations were included as donors. Every donor was a Caucasian adult residing in Nashville, Tennessee, USA. Magnetic negative selection was used to enrich CD4+ T cells, after which naive cells were positively selected on CD45RA and the negative fraction became the memory subset. Blood was obtained by leukapheresis, after which PBMCs were separated by Ficoll-Histopaque density gradient centrifugation and cryopreserved in liquid nitrogen vapor phase. Analytical flow cytometry was used to check the purity and quantity of each magnetically sorted T cell population. Each sorted fraction had its genomic DNA isolated and then quantified by UV absorbance on a Nanodrop 2000c.

The specimen was memory CD4+ T cells sorted from blood. According to the study, the label for this sample's cell subset or site signals: CD45RA-negative fraction. This sequence uses TRBV6-1 and TRBJ2-5, with an unclear D gene assignment. This TCR was recovered from a woman aged 25 to 45 in good health. The CDR3 is CASSWGRETQYF. The sequenced DNA: TGTGCCAGCAGTTGGGGTCGGGAGACCCAGTACTTC.